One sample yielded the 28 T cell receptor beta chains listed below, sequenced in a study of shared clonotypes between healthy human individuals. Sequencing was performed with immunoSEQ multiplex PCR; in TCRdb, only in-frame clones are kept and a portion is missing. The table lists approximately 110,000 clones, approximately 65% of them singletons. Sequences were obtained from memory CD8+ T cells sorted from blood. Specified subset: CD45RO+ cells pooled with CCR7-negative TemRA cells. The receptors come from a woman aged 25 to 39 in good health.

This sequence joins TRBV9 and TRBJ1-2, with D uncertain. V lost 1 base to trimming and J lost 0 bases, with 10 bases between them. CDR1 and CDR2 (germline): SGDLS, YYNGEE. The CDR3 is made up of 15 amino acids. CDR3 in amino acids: CASSVLTAANYGYTF. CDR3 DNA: TGTGCCAGCAGCGTACTCACGGCCGCTAACTATGGCTACACCTTC.

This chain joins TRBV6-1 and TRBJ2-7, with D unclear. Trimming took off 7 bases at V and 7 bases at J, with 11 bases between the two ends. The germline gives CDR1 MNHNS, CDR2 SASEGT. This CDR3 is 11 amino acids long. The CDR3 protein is CASTSIREQYF. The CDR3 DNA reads TGTGCCAGCACCAGCATCCGGGAGCAGTACTTC.

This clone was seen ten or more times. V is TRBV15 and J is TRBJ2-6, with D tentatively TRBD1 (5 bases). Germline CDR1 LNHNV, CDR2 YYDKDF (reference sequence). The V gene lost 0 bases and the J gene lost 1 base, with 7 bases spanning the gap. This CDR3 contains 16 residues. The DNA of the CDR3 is TGTGCCACCAGCAGAGATAGGGGTTCTGGGGCCAACGTCCTGACTTTC. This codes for CATSRDRGSGANVLTF. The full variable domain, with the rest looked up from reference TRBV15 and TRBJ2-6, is DAMVIQNPRYQVTQFGKPVTLSCSQTLNHNVMYWYQQKSSQAPKLLFHYYDKDFNNEADTPDNFQSRRPNTSFCFLDIRSPGLGDTAMYLCATSRDRGSGANVLTFGAGSRLTVL.

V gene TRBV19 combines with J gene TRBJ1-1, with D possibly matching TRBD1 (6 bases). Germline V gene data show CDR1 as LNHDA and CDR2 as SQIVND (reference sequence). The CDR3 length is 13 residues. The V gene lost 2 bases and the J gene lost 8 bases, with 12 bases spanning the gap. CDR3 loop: CASSIRTVGEAFF. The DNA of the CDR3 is TGTGCCAGTAGTATAAGGACAGTTGGGGAAGCTTTCTTT.

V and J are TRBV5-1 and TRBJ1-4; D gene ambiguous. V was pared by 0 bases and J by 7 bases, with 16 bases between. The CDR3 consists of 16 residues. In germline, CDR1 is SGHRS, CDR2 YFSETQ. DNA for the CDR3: TGCGCCAGCAGCTTGGGTACCGACGGCAATATTGAAAAACTGTTTTTT. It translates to CASSLGTDGNIEKLFF.

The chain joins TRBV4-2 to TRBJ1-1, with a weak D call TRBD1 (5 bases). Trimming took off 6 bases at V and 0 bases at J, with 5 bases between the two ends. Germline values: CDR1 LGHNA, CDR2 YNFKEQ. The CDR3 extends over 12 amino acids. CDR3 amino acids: CASRGVNTEAFF. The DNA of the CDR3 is TGTGCCAGCAGAGGGGTGAACACTGAAGCTTTCTTT.

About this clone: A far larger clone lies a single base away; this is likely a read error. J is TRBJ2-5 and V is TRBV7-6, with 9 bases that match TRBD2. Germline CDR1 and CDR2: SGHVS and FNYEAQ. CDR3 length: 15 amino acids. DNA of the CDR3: TGTACCAGCAGCTTACTAGCGGGTACTCAAGAGACCCAGTACTTC. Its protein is CTSSLLAGTQETQYF. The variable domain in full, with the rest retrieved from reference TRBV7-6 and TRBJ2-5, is GAGVSQSPRYKVTKRGQDVALRCDPISGHVSLYWYRQALGQGPEFLTYFNYEAQQDKSGLPNDRFSAERPEGSISTLTIQRTEQRDSAMYRCTSSLLAGTQETQYFGPGTRLLVL.

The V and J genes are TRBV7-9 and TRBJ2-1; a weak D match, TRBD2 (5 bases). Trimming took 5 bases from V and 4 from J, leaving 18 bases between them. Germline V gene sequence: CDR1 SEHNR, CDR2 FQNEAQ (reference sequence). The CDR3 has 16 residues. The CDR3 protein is CASSPSRVRSYNEQFF. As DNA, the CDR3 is TGTGCCAGCAGCCCATCGCGGGTGAGGTCATACAATGAGCAGTTCTTC.

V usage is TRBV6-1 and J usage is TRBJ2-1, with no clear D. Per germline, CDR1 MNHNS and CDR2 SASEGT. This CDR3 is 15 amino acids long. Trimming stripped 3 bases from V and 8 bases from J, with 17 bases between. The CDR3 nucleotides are TGTGCCAGCAGTGAGTTTCACTCCTTATTCGATGAGCAGTTCTTC. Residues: CASSEFHSLFDEQFF.

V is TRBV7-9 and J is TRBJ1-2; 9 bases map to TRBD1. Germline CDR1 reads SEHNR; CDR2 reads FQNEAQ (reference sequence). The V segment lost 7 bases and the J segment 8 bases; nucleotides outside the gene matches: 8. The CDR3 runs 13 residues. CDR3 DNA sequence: TGTGCCAGCACCTCCGGACAGGGGCAGGGCTACACCTTC. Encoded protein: CASTSGQGQGYTF.

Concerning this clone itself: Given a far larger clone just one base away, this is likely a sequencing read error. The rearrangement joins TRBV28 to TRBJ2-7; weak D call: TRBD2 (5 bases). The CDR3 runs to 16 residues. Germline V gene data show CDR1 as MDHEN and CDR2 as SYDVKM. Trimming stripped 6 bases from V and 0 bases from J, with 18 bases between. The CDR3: CASRIRTSHSSYEQYF. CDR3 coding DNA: TGTGCCAGCAGAATAAGGACTTCCCATTCCTCCTACGAGCAGTACTTC.

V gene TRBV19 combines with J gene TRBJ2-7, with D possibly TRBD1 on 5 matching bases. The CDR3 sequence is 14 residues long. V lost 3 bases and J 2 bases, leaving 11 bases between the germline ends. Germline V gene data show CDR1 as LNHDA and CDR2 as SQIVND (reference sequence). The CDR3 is CASSMGLVPYEQYF. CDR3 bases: TGTGCCAGTAGTATGGGGCTAGTCCCCTACGAGCAGTACTTC.

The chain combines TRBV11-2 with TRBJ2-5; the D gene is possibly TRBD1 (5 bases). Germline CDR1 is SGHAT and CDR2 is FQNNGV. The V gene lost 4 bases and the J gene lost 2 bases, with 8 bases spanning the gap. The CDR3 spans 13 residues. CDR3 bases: TGTGCCAGCAGCTGGACACCACAAGAGACCCAGTACTTC. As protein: CASSWTPQETQYF.

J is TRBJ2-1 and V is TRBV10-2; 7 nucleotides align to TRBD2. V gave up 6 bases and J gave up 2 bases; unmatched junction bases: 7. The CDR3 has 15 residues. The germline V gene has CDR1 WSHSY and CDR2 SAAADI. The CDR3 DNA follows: TGCGCCAGCAGCGTAAGGGACTACACCTACAATGAGCAGTTCTTC. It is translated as CASSVRDYTYNEQFF.

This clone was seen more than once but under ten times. CDR3 region: CASRTDLNEKLFF. Written as DNA, the CDR3 is TGTGCCAGCCGAACGGATCTGAATGAAAAACTGTTTTTT. V gene TRBV6-1 combines with J gene TRBJ1-4, with no clear D. Germline CDR1 is MNHNS and CDR2 is SASEGT. The CDR3 consists of 13 residues. V dropped 8 bases and J dropped 5 bases, with 12 bases sitting between them.

CDR3 bases: TGTGCCAGCAGCTTACTTGCGGGAGTAGGGGTGGGCGAGCAGTACTTC. It specifies CASSLLAGVGVGEQYF. The rearrangement uses TRBV5-8 and TRBJ2-7; 7 bases align to TRBD2. Trimming cost V 2 bases and J 6 bases; bases outside gene matches: 14. This CDR3 spans 16 amino acids. Germline V gene lookup returns CDR1 SGHTS and CDR2 YDEGEE.

In DNA form, the CDR3 reads TGTGCCAGCGGGGGACGGTGGAAGGAAAAACTGTTTTTT. Its translation: CASGGRWKEKLFF. This chain connects TRBV6-1 to TRBJ1-4; TRBD1 is a possible D gene (5 bases). The CDR3 is 13 residues long. The ends were cut back, 8 bases at V and 8 bases at J, with 15 bases in the middle. The germline gives CDR1 MNHNS, CDR2 SASEGT.

The CDR3 loop is CASSEGAGSNEQYF. CDR3 bases: TGTGCCAGCAGTGAAGGCGCAGGGTCTAACGAGCAGTACTTC. The gene calls are TRBV2 and TRBJ2-7; tentatively, D is TRBD1 (5 bases). V was pared by 1 base and J by 5 bases, with 12 bases between. There are 14 residues in the CDR3. Per the germline V gene, CDR1 is SNHLY and CDR2 is FYNNEI.

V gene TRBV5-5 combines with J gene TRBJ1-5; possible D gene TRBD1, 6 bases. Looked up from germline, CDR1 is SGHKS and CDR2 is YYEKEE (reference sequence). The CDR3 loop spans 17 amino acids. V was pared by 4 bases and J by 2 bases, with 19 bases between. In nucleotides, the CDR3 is TGTGCCAGCAGCCCGCTTGAAACAGGGTGGGGCAATCAGCCCCAGCATTTT. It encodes CASSPLETGWGNQPQHF.

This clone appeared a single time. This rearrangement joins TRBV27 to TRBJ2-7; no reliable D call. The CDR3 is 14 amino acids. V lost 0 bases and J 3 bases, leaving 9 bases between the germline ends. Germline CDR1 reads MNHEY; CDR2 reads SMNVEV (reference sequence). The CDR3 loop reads CASSLSAPRYEQYF. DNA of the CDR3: TGTGCCAGCAGTTTATCAGCACCGCGCTACGAGCAGTACTTC.

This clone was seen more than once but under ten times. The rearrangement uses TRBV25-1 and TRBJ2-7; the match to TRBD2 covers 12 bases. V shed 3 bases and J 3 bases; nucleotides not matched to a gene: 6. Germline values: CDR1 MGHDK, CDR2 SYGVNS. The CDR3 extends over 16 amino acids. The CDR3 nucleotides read TGTGCCAGCAGTGACCAACTAGCGGGAGGTATCTACGAGCAGTACTTC. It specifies CASSDQLAGGIYEQYF.

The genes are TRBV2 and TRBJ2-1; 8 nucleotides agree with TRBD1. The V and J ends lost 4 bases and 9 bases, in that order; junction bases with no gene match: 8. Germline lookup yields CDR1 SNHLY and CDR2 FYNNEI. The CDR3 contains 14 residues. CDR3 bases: TGTGCCAGCAGTGGTACAGGGGGTAGGGGTGAGCAGTTCTTC. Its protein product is CASSGTGGRGEQFF.

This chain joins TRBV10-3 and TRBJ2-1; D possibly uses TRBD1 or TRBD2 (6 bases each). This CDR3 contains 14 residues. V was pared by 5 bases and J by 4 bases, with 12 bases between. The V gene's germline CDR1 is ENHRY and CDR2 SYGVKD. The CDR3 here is CAISQGRDYNEQFF. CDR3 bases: TGTGCCATCAGTCAGGGGCGGGATTACAATGAGCAGTTCTTC.

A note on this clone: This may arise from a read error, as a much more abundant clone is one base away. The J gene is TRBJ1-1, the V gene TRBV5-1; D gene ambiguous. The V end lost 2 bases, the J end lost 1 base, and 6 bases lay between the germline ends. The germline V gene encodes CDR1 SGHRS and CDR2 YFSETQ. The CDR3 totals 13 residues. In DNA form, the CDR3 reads TGCGCCAGCAGCTTCGGACCGAACACTGAAGCTTTCTTT. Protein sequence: CASSFGPNTEAFF. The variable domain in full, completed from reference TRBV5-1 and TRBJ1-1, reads KAGVTQTPRYLIKTRGQQVTLSCSPISGHRSVSWYQQTPGQGLQFLFEYFSETQRNKGNFPGRFSGRQFSNSRSEMNVSTLELGDSALYLCASSFGPNTEAFFGQGTRLTVV.

CDR3 sequence (DNA): TGCGCCAGCAGCCCACCCGAGGAGGGGCGCGGCTACACCTTC. Amino acid sequence: CASSPPEEGRGYTF. The chain uses TRBV4-1 and TRBJ1-2, with a tentative D call TRBD1 (5 bases). The CDR3 has 14 amino acids. V lost 4 bases to trimming and J lost 8 bases, with 17 bases between them. Germline V gene data show CDR1 as MGHRA and CDR2 as YSYEKL.

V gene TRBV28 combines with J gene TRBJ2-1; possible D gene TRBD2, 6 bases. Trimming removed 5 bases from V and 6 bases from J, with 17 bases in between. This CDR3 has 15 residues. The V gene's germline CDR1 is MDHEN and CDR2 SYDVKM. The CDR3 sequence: CASSPDGSGGNEQFF. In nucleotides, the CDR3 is TGTGCCAGCAGTCCGGACGGGAGTGGTGGCAATGAGCAGTTCTTC. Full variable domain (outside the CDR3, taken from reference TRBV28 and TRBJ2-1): DVKVTQSSRYLVKRTGEKVFLECVQDMDHENMFWYRQDPGLGLRLIYFSYDVKMKEKGDIPEGYSVSREKKERFSLILESASTNQTSMYLCASSPDGSGGNEQFFGPGTRLTVL.

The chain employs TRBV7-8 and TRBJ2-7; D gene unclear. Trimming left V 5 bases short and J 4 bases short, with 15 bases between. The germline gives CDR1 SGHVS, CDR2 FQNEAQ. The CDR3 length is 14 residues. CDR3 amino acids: CASSPPDQVYEQYF. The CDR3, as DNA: TGTGCCAGCAGCCCTCCGGACCAAGTATACGAGCAGTACTTC.

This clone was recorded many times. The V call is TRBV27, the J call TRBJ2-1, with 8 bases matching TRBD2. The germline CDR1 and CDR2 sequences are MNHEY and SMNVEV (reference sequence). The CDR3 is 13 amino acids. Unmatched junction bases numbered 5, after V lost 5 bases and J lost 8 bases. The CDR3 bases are TGTGCCAGCAGTCCTAGCGGGTCTGATGAGCAGTTCTTC. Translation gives CASSPSGSDEQFF.